This TCR beta chain came from a study of long-term antiretroviral therapy in people with HIV. With survey level as its setting, the immunoSEQ assay was v3.0. Method: immunoSEQ multiplex PCR; TCRdb's copy keeps in-frame clones and lacks some. The table has 20,000 to 25,000 clones, roughly three quarters seen once. V gave up 2 bases and J gave up 5 bases, with 8 bases separating them. The CDR3 has 12 amino acids. Germline CDR1 SGHTS, CDR2 YDEGEE. The receptor's source is a woman in her forties with HIV. This rearrangement joins TRBV5-8 to TRBJ2-7; a possible D gene is TRBD1 (6 bases). The sample in question was unsorted PBMCs, obtained 1.7 to 1.8 years before starting antiretroviral therapy. This CDR3 reads CASSFRGHEQYF. DNA for the CDR3: TGTGCCAGCAGCTTCAGGGGTCACGAGCAGTACTTC.